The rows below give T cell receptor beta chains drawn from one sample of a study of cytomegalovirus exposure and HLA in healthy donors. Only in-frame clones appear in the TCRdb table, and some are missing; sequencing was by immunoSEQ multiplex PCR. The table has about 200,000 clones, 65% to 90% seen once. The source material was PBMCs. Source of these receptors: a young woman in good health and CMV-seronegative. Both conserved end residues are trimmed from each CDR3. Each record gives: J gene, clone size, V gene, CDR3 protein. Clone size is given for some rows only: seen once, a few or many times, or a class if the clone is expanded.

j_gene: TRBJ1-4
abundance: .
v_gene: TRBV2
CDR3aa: ASSEQGREKLF

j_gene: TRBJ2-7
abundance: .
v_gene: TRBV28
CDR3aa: ASSRTGSPYEQY

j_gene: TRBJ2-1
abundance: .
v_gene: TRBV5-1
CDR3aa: ASSLTSGYYNEQF

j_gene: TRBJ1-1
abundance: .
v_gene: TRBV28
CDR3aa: ASSGRGGTEAF

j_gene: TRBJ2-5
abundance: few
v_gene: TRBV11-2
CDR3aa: ASSFSGQETQY

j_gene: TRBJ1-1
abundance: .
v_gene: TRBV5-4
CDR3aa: ASRRQGRAEAF

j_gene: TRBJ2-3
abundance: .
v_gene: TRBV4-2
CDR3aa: ASSQASGGETDTQY

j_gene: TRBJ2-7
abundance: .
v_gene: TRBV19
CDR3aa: ASSTGVSEQY

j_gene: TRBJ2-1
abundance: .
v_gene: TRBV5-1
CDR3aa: ASSLFLSPGQGVHEQF

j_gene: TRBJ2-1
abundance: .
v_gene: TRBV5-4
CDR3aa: ASSLGTSREQF

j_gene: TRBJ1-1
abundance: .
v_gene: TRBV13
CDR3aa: ASSASGTGRTEAF

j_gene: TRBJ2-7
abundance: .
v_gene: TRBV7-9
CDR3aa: ASSFGEIYEQY

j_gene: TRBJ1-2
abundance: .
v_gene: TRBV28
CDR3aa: ASSIDIYGYT

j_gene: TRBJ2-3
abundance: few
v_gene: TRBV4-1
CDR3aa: ASSQDMGLAGVGDTQY

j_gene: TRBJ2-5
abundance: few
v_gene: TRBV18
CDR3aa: ASSSGGTKETQY

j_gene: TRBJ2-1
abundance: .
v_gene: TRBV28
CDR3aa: ASSFRGGYNEQF

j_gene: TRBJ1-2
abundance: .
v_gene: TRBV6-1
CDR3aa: ASTGTGGGYT

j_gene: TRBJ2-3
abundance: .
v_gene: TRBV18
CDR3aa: ASSPVSSNTDTQY